Below are 28 T cell receptor beta chains sequenced from a single sample in a study of OX40 agonist ivuxolimab in advanced cancers. TCRdb's table, derived via immunoSEQ multiplex PCR, lists solely in-frame clones and lacks some. The sample has 45,000 to 70,000 clones; approximately 83% are singletons. Material: CD4+ or CD8+ T cells sorted from blood, obtained in a trial of the OX40 agonist ivuxolimab. The receptors come from an adult with an advanced solid tumor such as melanoma, head and neck, liver or kidney cancer.

The rearrangement joins TRBV7-2 to TRBJ2-3; 10 positions match TRBD2. In germline, CDR1 is SGHTA, CDR2 FQGNSA. Germline trimming cut 1 base from V and 3 bases from J; bases unmatched to any gene: 7. This CDR3 has 17 residues. CDR3 loop: CASSLGWGSGRTDTQYF. Here the CDR3 DNA reads TGTGCCAGCAGCTTAGGCTGGGGTAGCGGGAGGACAGATACGCAGTATTTT.

The chain is built from TRBV19 and TRBJ2-2; 7 positions agree with TRBD1. The trim removed 5 bases at V and 4 bases at J, leaving 7 bases unmatched. This CDR3 spans 15 amino acids. Germline lookup yields CDR1 LNHDA and CDR2 SQIVND (reference sequence). This CDR3 reads CASSWAGGRTGELFF. CDR3 DNA: TGTGCCAGTAGTTGGGCAGGGGGTCGCACCGGGGAGCTGTTTTTT. Based on the CDR3 plus reference TRBV19 and TRBJ2-2, the full variable domain is DGGITQSPKYLFRKEGQNVTLSCEQNLNHDAMYWYRQDPGQGLRLIYYSQIVNDFQKGDIAEGYSVSREKKESFPLTVTSAQKNPTAFYLCASSWAGGRTGELFFGEGSRLTVL.

The chain couples TRBV19 to TRBJ2-1; 10 bases line up with TRBD2. CDR3 length: 14 residues. Germline values: CDR1 LNHDA, CDR2 SQIVND (reference sequence). Trimming cost V 3 bases and J 9 bases; bases outside gene matches: 5. DNA for the CDR3: TGTGCCAGTAGTATCAGCGGGAGGGTTGGTGAGCAGTTCTTC. Protein sequence: CASSISGRVGEQFF.

The chain is built from TRBV21-1 and TRBJ1-6; the table's D call of TRBD1 was not tested on the DNA. TRBV21-1 is termed a pseudogene. This CDR3 has 15 residues. The CDR3 region has the DNA TGTGCCAGCAGCAATCCCAGCTCCTATAATTCACCCCTCCACTTT. Translated: CASSNPSSYNSPLHF.

By share of the sample, this clone is medium-sized. The chain has TRBV2 and TRBJ1-1; 8 positions agree with TRBD1. The CDR3 has 17 amino acids. V was clipped by 3 bases and J by 3 bases; unmatched bases: 12. Germline V gene data show CDR1 as SNHLY and CDR2 as FYNNEI. The CDR3 region has the DNA TGTGCCAGCAGTGATACAGGGGGTTATCCCGTGGACACTGAAGCTTTCTTT. This gives the protein CASSDTGGYPVDTEAFF.

This CDR3 reads CASSQTMTVNEQFF. The CDR3 coding sequence is TGTGCCAGCAGCCAAACGATGACGGTTAATGAGCAGTTCTTC. This rearrangement joins TRBV7-9 to TRBJ2-1; no clear D gene. Between the trimmed V and J ends, which lost 5 bases and 7 bases, there was a span of 15 bases. Germline lookup yields CDR1 SEHNR and CDR2 FQNEAQ (reference sequence). The CDR3 extends over 14 amino acids.

CDR3 in DNA: TGTGCCAGCAGCCGGACTAGCGGAACCGGGGAGCTGTTTTTT. Protein product: CASSRTSGTGELFF. This chain links TRBV4-2 with TRBJ2-2; 10 positions agree with TRBD2. The germline gives CDR1 LGHNA, CDR2 YNFKEQ. V shed 4 bases and J 5 bases; nucleotides not matched to a gene: 1. The length of the CDR3 is 14 residues.

CDR3 nucleotide sequence: TGTGCCACCAGCAAGCGTTTGGATGAGCAGTTCTTC. This sequence encodes CATSKRLDEQFF. The chain carries TRBV15 and TRBJ2-1; D unresolved. The germline V gene has CDR1 LNHNV and CDR2 YYDKDF (reference sequence). Trimming took 4 bases from V and 8 from J, leaving 9 bases between them. The CDR3 runs to 12 residues.

This chain joins TRBV9 and TRBJ1-5, with D possibly being TRBD1 (5 bases). The germline V gene encodes CDR1 SGDLS and CDR2 YYNGEE. The CDR3 has 15 residues. V lost 4 bases, J lost 2 bases, and 13 bases lay in between. Written as DNA, the CDR3 is TGTGCCAGCAGCCCGGGACCCGGGGGCAATCAGCCCCAGCATTTT. This translates into CASSPGPGGNQPQHF. The whole variable domain, remainder taken from reference TRBV9 and TRBJ1-5, is DSGVTQTPKHLITATGQRVTLRCSPRSGDLSVYWYQQSLDQGLQFLIQYYNGEERAKGNILERFSAQQFPDLHSELNLSSLELGDSALYFCASSPGPGGNQPQHFGDGTRLSIL.

The V and J genes are TRBV29-1 and TRBJ2-1; TRBD2 is a possible D gene (5 bases). The germline V and J ends were trimmed by 1 base and 9 bases, with 7 bases remaining between them. Germline CDR1 is SQVTM and CDR2 is ANQGSEA. The CDR3 is 11 residues long. The CDR3 DNA reads TGCAGCGTTGAAGCGAGGGTTGAGCAGTTCTTC. Residues: CSVEARVEQFF.

The V gene is TRBV11-3, the J gene TRBJ2-1; the match to TRBD2 covers 8 bases. V trimming: 1 base; J trimming: 8 bases; junction bases outside the gene matches: 7. This CDR3 region has 15 residues. Germline V gene data show CDR1 as SGHNT and CDR2 as YENEEA. The CDR3 DNA sequence: TGTGCCAGCAGCTTAGCTGGAGCGGGAGATCATGAGCAGTTCTTC. It translates to CASSLAGAGDHEQFF.

V is TRBV6-1 and J is TRBJ1-1, with D hard to call. There are 14 residues in the CDR3. Germline V gives CDR1 MNHNS, CDR2 SASEGT. The V gene lost 3 bases and the J gene lost 4 bases, with 12 bases spanning the gap. The CDR3 reads CASSESEWTTEAFF. CDR3 DNA sequence: TGTGCCAGCAGTGAGTCCGAGTGGACCACTGAAGCTTTCTTT.

The chain joins TRBV9 to TRBJ2-3; D may be TRBD2 (5 bases). V lost 2 bases, J lost 5 bases, and 6 bases lay in between. From germline, CDR1 is SGDLS and CDR2 YYNGEE. The CDR3 has 12 residues. The CDR3 DNA reads as TGTGCCAGCAGCGTCGGACTAGATACGCAGTATTTT. This encodes CASSVGLDTQYF.

The chain is built from TRBV6-6 and TRBJ1-2, with 7 bases matching TRBD1. Losses at the gene ends were 2 bases for V and 4 bases for J; bases not matched to a gene: 4. Looked up from germline, CDR1 is MNHNY and CDR2 is SVGAGI (reference sequence). CDR3 length: 14 residues. The CDR3 DNA reads TGTGCCAGCAGTTACGAGGGGGCGAGCTATGGCTACACCTTC. It codes for CASSYEGASYGYTF.

This clone appeared a few times. This chain links TRBV30 with TRBJ2-2; possibly TRBD1 or TRBD2 for D (5 bases each). Trimming cost V 3 bases and J 6 bases, with 8 bases left between them. Germline CDR1 and CDR2: GTSNPN and SVGIG (reference sequence). The CDR3 totals 12 residues. CDR3 residues: CAWSMGAGELFF. CDR3 bases: TGTGCCTGGAGCATGGGGGCCGGGGAGCTGTTTTTT.

This chain uses TRBV6-5 with TRBJ2-7; 7 bases are shared with TRBD1. Germline values: CDR1 MNHEY, CDR2 SVGAGI. With V trimmed by 2 bases and J by 12 bases, 4 bases remained unmatched. The CDR3 runs to 11 residues. This CDR3 reads CASSYGTETYF. DNA for the CDR3: TGTGCCAGCAGTTACGGGACAGAGACGTACTTC.

This clone showed up just once. The chain combines TRBV27 with TRBJ1-6, with D uncertain. With 4 bases removed from V and 8 bases from J, the gap between germline ends came to 9 bases. The CDR3 length is 13 residues. The germline CDR1 and CDR2 sequences are MNHEY and SMNVEV (reference sequence). CDR3 protein: CASSYDEDSPLHF. DNA for the CDR3: TGTGCCAGCAGTTACGACGAGGATTCACCCCTCCACTTT.

This chain links TRBV11-2 with TRBJ2-7; 14 bases are a match to TRBD2. With 5 bases clipped from V and 5 bases from J, the junction kept 11 bases outside the gene matches. This CDR3 has 17 residues. Germline CDR1 reads SGHAT; CDR2 reads FQNNGV. The CDR3 is CASSNPGLAGAKNEQYF. CDR3 DNA: TGTGCCAGCAGCAATCCGGGACTAGCGGGAGCGAAAAACGAGCAGTACTTC.

The chain combines TRBV30 with TRBJ2-1, with unresolved D. The CDR3 has 14 amino acids. Germline values: CDR1 GTSNPN, CDR2 SVGIG (reference sequence). The V end lost 1 base, the J end lost 5 bases, and 12 bases lay between the germline ends. The chain's CDR3 is CAWSGAPRDNEQFF. The CDR3 DNA sequence: TGTGCCTGGAGTGGGGCACCCCGGGACAATGAGCAGTTCTTC.

The chain combines TRBV29-1 with TRBJ2-5, with 7 bases that match TRBD1. Germline-derived CDR1 and CDR2 are SQVTM and ANQGSEA. The J segment lost 7 bases and the V segment lost 5 bases, leaving 13 bases of the junction unmatched. The CDR3 has 14 amino acids. For the CDR3, the DNA is TGCAGCGTTACCGGGACAGTGGAATGGGGGACCCAGTACTTC. Protein product: CSVTGTVEWGTQYF.

The CDR3 sequence: CASSLGDRGFQETQYF. The CDR3, as DNA: TGTGCCAGCAGCTTAGGGGACAGGGGGTTTCAAGAGACCCAGTACTTC. The chain combines TRBV7-9 with TRBJ2-5, with 11 bases fitting TRBD1. The germline gives CDR1 SEHNR, CDR2 FQNEAQ (reference sequence). The CDR3 sequence is 16 residues long. Trimming removed 1 base from V and 2 bases from J; junction bases left unmatched: 3.

In the case of this clone: Other DNA sequences in the sample encode the same CDR3. The V call is TRBV5-4, the J call TRBJ2-3, with D possibly TRBD1 on 7 matching bases. With 4 bases removed from V and 4 bases from J, the gap between germline ends came to 16 bases. Looked up from germline, CDR1 is SGHNT and CDR2 is YYREEE (reference sequence). The CDR3 contains 15 residues. In DNA, the CDR3 is TGTGCCAGCAGCCCTGGAGGGGGCAGCGCAGATACGCAGTATTTT. Protein product: CASSPGGGSADTQYF. Supplemented by reference TRBV5-4 and TRBJ2-3, the full variable domain reads ETGVTQSPTHLIKTRGQQVTLRCSSQSGHNTVSWYQQALGQGPQFIFQYYREEENGRGNFPPRFSGLQFPNYSSELNVNALELDDSALYLCASSPGGGSADTQYFGPGTRLTVL.

The V call is TRBV28, the J call TRBJ2-1; TRBD2 agrees at 10 bases. Germline trimming cut 10 bases from V and 7 bases from J; bases unmatched to any gene: 10. Germline V CDR1 and CDR2: MDHEN, SYDVKM. The CDR3 is 14 residues long. The CDR3 nucleotides are TGTGCCATCACTAGCGGGATCGTTATGAATGAGCAGTTCTTC. Protein product: CAITSGIVMNEQFF.

Here the CDR3 reads CASSPRRGTSGYNEQFF. The CDR3 DNA sequence: TGTGCCAGTAGTCCCCGCCGGGGGACTAGCGGCTACAATGAGCAGTTCTTC. This sequence joins TRBV19 and TRBJ2-1; 11 bases are shared with TRBD2. The V segment lost 5 bases and the J segment 3 bases; nucleotides outside the gene matches: 9. The germline V gene encodes CDR1 LNHDA and CDR2 SQIVND (reference sequence). The CDR3 is 17 amino acids.

The rearrangement links TRBV7-9 to TRBJ1-3, with TRBD1 as a possible D gene (5 bases). The V gene lost 10 bases and the J gene lost 0 bases, with 13 bases spanning the gap. Germline loops: CDR1 SEHNR, CDR2 FQNEAQ (reference sequence). The CDR3 loop spans 14 amino acids. The CDR3 nucleotides read TGTGCCATTAGCGGGGGATACTCTGGAAACACCATATATTTT. Residues: CAISGGYSGNTIYF. The full variable domain, rest sourced from reference TRBV7-9 and TRBJ1-3, is DTGVSQNPRHKITKRGQNVTFRCDPISEHNRLYWYRQTLGQGPEFLTYFQNEAQLEKSRLLSDRFSAERPKGSFSTLEIQRTEQGDSAMYLCAISGGYSGNTIYFGEGSWLTVV.

This sequence joins TRBV30 and TRBJ1-2, with D possibly being TRBD1 (6 bases). Trimming removed 2 bases at V and 6 bases at J, with 13 bases between. Germline values: CDR1 GTSNPN, CDR2 SVGIG (reference sequence). This CDR3 spans 13 amino acids. The DNA of the CDR3 is TGTGCCTGGAGTAAGGCAGGGGCCGATGGCTACACCTTC. Protein: CAWSKAGADGYTF.

The chain combines TRBV6-1 with TRBJ1-2; 7 bases agree with TRBD1. Germline-derived CDR1 and CDR2 are MNHNS and SASEGT. This CDR3 has 13 amino acids. Trimming removed 5 bases from V and 8 bases from J; junction bases left unmatched: 8. The CDR3 region has the DNA TGTGCCAGCAGTCGCTACAGGGGAGACGGCTACACCTTC. Translation: CASSRYRGDGYTF.

The chain couples TRBV30 to TRBJ2-1; perhaps D is TRBD1 or TRBD2 (6 bases each). CDR3 size: 14 residues. The V and J ends lost 4 bases and 4 bases respectively, with 14 bases between them. The V gene's germline CDR1 is GTSNPN and CDR2 SVGIG (reference sequence). CDR3 sequence: CAWTAKGGYNEQFF. In DNA, the CDR3 is TGTGCCTGGACCGCGAAAGGGGGGTACAATGAGCAGTTCTTC.